This record concerns one T cell receptor (beta chain) sequence. This sample is part of a study of blood T cells in healthy people across ages. A J-beta primer mix and a sample-barcoded 5' primer were used in a second PCR of roughly 7 to 12 cycles. One entry per CDR3 protein results from TCRdb running MiXCR on the 5' RACE reads. There are approximately 770,000 distinct CDR3 sequences in the sample; more than 45% occur only once, and over 20% lies in the top ten. Germline CDR1 is ENHRY and CDR2 is SYGVKD. The CDR3 spans 15 residues. Losses at the gene ends were 6 bases for V and 2 bases for J; bases not matched to a gene: 8.

This TCR was recovered from a man aged 25-45 years in good health. What was sequenced was blood. This chain uses TRBV10-3 with TRBJ2-3; 7 bases align to TRBD1. The CDR3 here is CAISKLGQDTDTQYF. The CDR3 DNA is TGTGCCATCAGCAAGCTAGGACAGGACACAGATACGCAGTATTTT.